The rows below give T cell receptor beta chains drawn from one sample of a study of T cells and Merkel cell carcinoma outcomes. Some clones are missing from TCRdb's copy, which holds only in-frame ones; the method was immunoSEQ multiplex PCR. The sample includes about 6,400 clones, over 60% of them seen just once. The specimen was tumor tissue from Merkel cell carcinoma. All receptors come from a human donor with Merkel cell carcinoma. Some clones in this sample may be carry-over from other donors' samples. CDR3s leave out the opening cysteine and the closing phenylalanine or tryptophan.

v_gene	j_gene	CDR3aa
TRBV2	TRBJ2-1	ASSDRSYNEQF
TRBV13	TRBJ2-5	ASSLSGRGQETQY
TRBV7-7	TRBJ2-1	ASSLDRRNEQF
TRBV28	TRBJ1-2	ASRRTGSDYGYT
TRBV28	TRBJ1-2	ASSLDRGYGYT
TRBV29-1	TRBJ2-7	SVELDQGAVYEQY
TRBV15	TRBJ2-2	ATSRVGNGELF
TRBV18	TRBJ2-1	ASSPRGTSDDEQF
TRBV11-2	TRBJ2-7	ASSLAGSYEQY
TRBV5-1	TRBJ2-2	ASTVTKTGGSTGELF
TRBV19	TRBJ2-1	ASSTTSGSSEQF
TRBV19	TRBJ1-1	ASTASGTVNTEAF
TRBV5-5	TRBJ2-7	ASSYRDRVAEQY
TRBV28	TRBJ2-1	ASMEGGYNEQF
TRBV2	TRBJ2-7	ASSRVAWNYEQY
TRBV7-9	TRBJ2-7	ASSSSSGGYKQY
TRBV7-2	TRBJ2-1	ASSSQGGNEQF
TRBV4-3	TRBJ2-7	ASSQGRTGAGSYEQY
TRBV10-3	TRBJ1-4	AISEIQGLTLF
TRBV2	TRBJ1-5	ASSEWGASNQPQH
TRBV7-2	TRBJ2-5	ASSWIQGASETQY
TRBV7-8	TRBJ1-2	ASSLESQGSLYGYT
TRBV7-9	TRBJ1-3	ASTDRVGGNTIY
TRBV9	TRBJ2-2	ASSARGSGTGVSPGELF
TRBV18	TRBJ2-6	ASSPPSGVTGANVLT
TRBV7-2	TRBJ2-1	ASSLVGTDNNEQF
TRBV30	TRBJ2-5	AQGLGLNGATQY
TRBV2	TRBJ1-1	ASSDPRRVNTEAF
TRBV7-2	TRBJ2-7	ASSIRDPPYEQY
TRBV18	TRBJ2-1	ASSPLPRVGNEQF
TRBV18	TRBJ1-1	ASSFDLALNTEAF
TRBV18	TRBJ1-3	ASSPELTVLGNTIY
TRBV19	TRBJ1-2	ASTDRNYGYT
TRBV4-1	NA	ASSQVTGSNQPQY
TRBV29-1	TRBJ2-1	SVEEWGKGSYNEQF
TRBV7-9	TRBJ2-3	AATRGAGGPTDTQY